The rows below give T cell receptor beta chains drawn from one sample of a study of OX40 agonist ivuxolimab in advanced cancers. Data came from immunoSEQ multiplex PCR; TCRdb stores just in-frame clones and leaves some out. The repertoire includes more than 25,000 clones, roughly 80% of them detected once, and around 12% sits in the top ten. The specimen was CD4+ or CD8+ T cells sorted from blood, collected in a trial of the OX40 agonist ivuxolimab. These receptors were collected from an adult with an advanced solid tumor such as melanoma, head and neck, liver or kidney cancer. Both conserved end residues are part of each CDR3. D genes are given only for firm matches. Clone size appears in some rows only: once, few, many, or a class for an expanded clone.

DNA,CDR3,J,D,V,size
TGCGCCAGCAGCCAGGAGGCGGGGTGGGCTTTCTTT,CASSQEAGWAFF,TRBJ1-1,.,TRBV4-1,.
TGCGCCAGCCGCCTTGCCAGGGGCGGTAATGGCTACACCTTC,CASRLARGGNGYTF,TRBJ1-2,.,TRBV5-1,.
TGCGCCAGCAGTGAGTCTACCCAAGAAGTGGATACGCAGTATTTT,CASSESTQEVDTQYF,TRBJ2-3,.,TRBV10-1,.
TGTGCCAGCAGCTCCGGGTCCGCTTTTGACGGCTACACCTTC,CASSSGSAFDGYTF,TRBJ1-2,.,TRBV7-9,few
TGCGCCAGCAGTGAGCAGAACCTCTATGGCTACACCTTC,CASSEQNLYGYTF,TRBJ1-2,.,TRBV10-2,.
TGTGCCAGCAGCTTAATCGGGGCTGAGCAGTTCTTC,CASSLIGAEQFF,TRBJ2-1,.,TRBV7-9,.
TGTGCCAGCAGCTTAATCCTCCGGGACAGGGGGAGTGCCGAGCAGTACTTC,CASSLILRDRGSAEQYF,TRBJ2-7,TRBD1,TRBV13,.
TGTGCCAGCAGCCCCCGAATACCCCGGGGACTCACAGATACGCAGTATTTT,CASSPRIPRGLTDTQYF,TRBJ2-3,.,TRBV7-8,few
TGTGCCAGTACCTCGGGGGACACCGGGGAGCTGTTTTTT,CASTSGDTGELFF,TRBJ2-2,.,TRBV6-4,once
TGTGCCAGTAGTATAGTGACTGAAGCTTTCTTT,CASSIVTEAFF,TRBJ1-1,.,TRBV19,.
TGTGCCAGCAGCTTACTCATGGATTTAAACACTGAAGCTTTCTTT,CASSLLMDLNTEAFF,TRBJ1-1,.,TRBV11-2,few
TGTGCCAGCAGCACTGACGGGGGCTTTAGCAATGAGCAGTTCTTC,CASSTDGGFSNEQFF,TRBJ2-1,.,TRBV9,.
TGTGCCAGCAGTCCCGGACAGGGTCGGTACGAGCAGTACTTC,CASSPGQGRYEQYF,TRBJ2-7,TRBD1,TRBV6-1,few
TGCGCCAGCAGCCAAACCCCTGATTCCCAGTACTTC,CASSQTPDSQYF,TRBJ2-5,.,TRBV4-1,.
TGTGCCAGCAGCCATAGACAGACGAACACCGGGGAGCTGTTTTTT,CASSHRQTNTGELFF,TRBJ2-2,.,TRBV7-9,once
TGCGCCAGCCAGAGAGAGACAGGGGCGAACACCGGGGAGCTGTTTTTT,CASQRETGANTGELFF,TRBJ2-2,TRBD1,TRBV4-1,.
TGTGCCAGCAGCAAAACCCCCGGACAGGACCTATTGAACACTGAAGCTTTCTTT,CASSKTPGQDLLNTEAFF,TRBJ1-1,TRBD1,TRBV27,.
TGTGCCAGCAGTTACCTGGGATCCAACGGGGAGCTGTTTTTT,CASSYLGSNGELFF,TRBJ2-2,.,TRBV6-5,.
TGTGCCAGCAGTGAATGGTGGACAGGGAACTCCTACGAGCAGTACTTC,CASSEWWTGNSYEQYF,TRBJ2-7,TRBD1,TRBV25-1,.
TGTGCCAGCAGCCGAACAGACAGGGGCTCTGGCTACACCTTC,CASSRTDRGSGYTF,TRBJ1-2,TRBD1,TRBV7-9,medium-sized
TGTGCCAGCAGCTCGCGAGGGGGGTGCGAGCAGTACTTC,CASSSRGGCEQYF,TRBJ2-7,.,TRBV7-9,.
TGTGCCAGCAGTTTAGGGACAGGGGGCAGGAGTGGCTACACCTTC,CASSLGTGGRSGYTF,TRBJ1-2,TRBD1,TRBV27,.
TGCGCCAGCAGCCAAGGGGGGCAGCCCCAGCATTTT,CASSQGGQPQHF,TRBJ1-5,.,TRBV4-1,.
TGTGCCAGCAGCTTTAGGACAGAACCCGGACGATCGGTCCACTTT,CASSFRTEPGRSVHF,TRBJ1-6,.,TRBV5-6,.
TGTGCCAGTAGTATAGGCGGCCAGGGCACTGAAGCTTTCTTT,CASSIGGQGTEAFF,TRBJ1-1,.,TRBV19,.
TGTGCCAGCAGCTTCGGGACAGGTGGCTATGGCTACACCTTC,CASSFGTGGYGYTF,TRBJ1-2,TRBD1,TRBV5-4,.
TGTGCCAGCAGCTCTAGCGGGAGGGACAGCTTCTACGAGCAGTACTTC,CASSSSGRDSFYEQYF,TRBJ2-7,TRBD2,TRBV7-6,.
TGCGCCAGCATGGGCCCGGGCACTGAAGCTTTCTTT,CASMGPGTEAFF,TRBJ1-1,.,TRBV10-1,.
TGTGCCAGCAGTTTCAATGGGGATACGCAGTATTTT,CASSFNGDTQYF,TRBJ2-3,.,TRBV27,.
TGTGCCAGTAGTATAGGAGGAATTGGGACTGAAGCTTTCTTT,CASSIGGIGTEAFF,TRBJ1-1,.,TRBV19,.
TGTGCCAGCTCGAAAACAGGGGCGGACGGCTATGGCTACACCTTC,CASSKTGADGYGYTF,TRBJ1-2,TRBD1,TRBV18,.
TGTGCCAGCAGTGAAGAGGGGGGATCCTCCTACGAGCAGTACTTC,CASSEEGGSSYEQYF,TRBJ2-7,.,TRBV27,.
TGTGCCAGCAGCTCCGGACAGGGGGCAATTCAAAGGCAGACCCAGTACTTC,CASSSGQGAIQRQTQYF,TRBJ2-5,TRBD1,TRBV5-8,.
TGTGCCAGCAGTTTAACCGCCCTGACAGAGACCTACGAGCAGTACTTC,CASSLTALTETYEQYF,TRBJ2-7,.,TRBV27,.